This T cell receptor (beta chain) was sequenced in a study of cytomegalovirus exposure and HLA in healthy donors. Study as a whole: For the 300 to 450 genotyped donors, roughly 80% fell within the Caucasian-associated ancestry cluster.

Primers for the PCR totalled 60 Vbeta and 13 Jbeta. The assay was immunoSEQ multiplex PCR, and TCRdb's table has in-frame clones only and misses some. Of about 240,000 clones detected, about 77% appear once; the ten largest clones hold approximately 0.47%. A remark on this clone: As yet, its antigen is unknown.

The study's findings and limits: Later analysis suggested links between common viral pathogens and several top significant clusters. The listing of roughly 160 TCR beta chains classed them as cytomegalovirus-associated. The authors later found HLA-associated TCR beta chains more clonally expanded than equally common others.

Germline CDR1 reads LNHDA; CDR2 reads SQIVND (reference sequence). V was trimmed by 4 bases and J by 4 bases, leaving 4 bases between them. This CDR3 contains 11 residues. This TCR came from a boy aged 5 to 17 in good health and CMV-seronegative. The specimen was PBMCs. The V gene is TRBV19, the J gene TRBJ2-5; no reliable D call. The CDR3 nucleotides read TGTGCCAGTAGTACCGGAGAGACCCAGTACTTC. Translation gives CASSTGETQYF.